This entry lists 14 T cell receptor beta chains sequenced from one sample in a study of cytomegalovirus exposure and HLA in healthy donors. The PCR contained 60 Vbeta and 13 Jbeta primers. The data were produced by immunoSEQ multiplex PCR, yet TCRdb's version contains in-frame clones alone and is incomplete. The table has around 180,000 clones, 75% to 85% seen once. The sequencing input was PBMCs. The receptors here all came from a man between 25 and 39 years old in good health and CMV-seropositive.

In nucleotides, the CDR3 is TGTGCCTGCGCAGGGAACACTGAAGCTTTCTTT. Its protein product is CACAGNTEAFF. V is TRBV6-6 and J is TRBJ1-1; no reliable D call. V dropped 11 bases and J dropped 1 base, with 8 bases sitting between them. The CDR3 has 11 residues. The germline V gene has CDR1 MNHNY and CDR2 SVGAGI (reference sequence).

V gene TRBV6-5 combines with J gene TRBJ2-7; possible D gene TRBD1, 5 bases. In germline, CDR1 is MNHEY, CDR2 SVGAGI. The CDR3 is made up of 13 amino acids. The ends were cut back, 7 bases at V and 1 base at J, with 11 bases in the middle. CDR3 nucleotides: TGTGCCAGCATGAAGACAGCGTCCTACGAGCAGTACTTC. Its protein is CASMKTASYEQYF.

This clone was picked up one time. The V gene is TRBV29-1, the J gene TRBJ1-2; the match to TRBD1 covers 7 bases. CDR3 length: 13 residues. Trimming took 4 bases from V and 4 from J; bases not matched to a gene: 6. Germline CDR1 SQVTM, CDR2 ANQGSEA. DNA of the CDR3: TGCAGCGTTGTACAGGGGTCGGGCTATGGCTACACCTTC. Encoded protein: CSVVQGSGYGYTF.

The V and J genes are TRBV19 and TRBJ1-1; TRBD1 matches 7 bases. This CDR3 contains 14 residues. J was trimmed by 1 base and V by 3 bases; bases with no gene match: 2. CDR1 is LNHDA and CDR2 is SQIVND in the germline V gene (reference sequence). The CDR3 spells CASSIWTGNTEAFF. In DNA form, the CDR3 reads TGTGCCAGTAGTATCTGGACAGGGAACACTGAAGCTTTCTTT.

The V call is TRBV6-1, the J call TRBJ1-6; D is unclear. The CDR3 runs 15 residues. V was trimmed by 7 bases and J by 7 bases, leaving 17 bases between them. Germline V gives CDR1 MNHNS, CDR2 SASEGT. The CDR3 DNA follows: TGTGCCAGCACCCTGGACCCTTGGAGGAATTCACCCCTCCACTTT. Its translation: CASTLDPWRNSPLHF.

The rearrangement joins TRBV9 to TRBJ1-5; D is unclear. Per germline, CDR1 SGDLS and CDR2 YYNGEE. CDR3 length equals 14 residues. V was clipped by 0 bases and J by 7 bases, with 11 bases between them. In DNA form, the CDR3 reads TGTGCCAGCAGCGTAGGGGCGGGAGGGCAGCCCCAGCATTTT. Its translation: CASSVGAGGQPQHF.

The chain employs TRBV30 and TRBJ2-6; D might be TRBD1 (5 bases). CDR3 length: 21 residues. V shed 0 bases and J shed 0 bases, with 24 bases lying between them. CDR1 and CDR2 from the germline V gene are GTSNPN and SVGIG (reference sequence). The CDR3 protein is CAWSVRALLTDRLSGANVLTF. Here the CDR3 DNA reads TGTGCCTGGAGTGTAAGGGCGTTATTGACAGACCGCCTCTCTGGGGCCAACGTCCTGACTTTC.

The rearrangement uses TRBV5-1 and TRBJ1-2, with 8 positions matching TRBD1. Germline V lookup: CDR1 SGHRS, CDR2 YFSETQ. The CDR3 is 16 amino acids. Trimming at V came to 3 bases and at J to 6 bases, leaving 13 bases not matched to a gene. In DNA, the CDR3 is TGCGCCAGCAGCTCGGTTTTGGCAGGGGGCGCGGATGGCTACACCTTC. It translates to CASSSVLAGGADGYTF.

The chain links TRBV7-9 to TRBJ1-2; no clear D gene. V lost 1 base and J 8 bases, leaving 8 bases between the germline ends. CDR3 size: 12 residues. The germline CDR1 and CDR2 sequences are SEHNR and FQNEAQ (reference sequence). The CDR3 loop is CASSLGQSGYTF. The CDR3 bases are TGTGCCAGCAGCTTAGGACAAAGCGGCTACACCTTC.

The genes are TRBV27 and TRBJ2-1; 9 bases are a match to TRBD2. V was clipped by 8 bases and J by 12 bases; unmatched bases: 14. The CDR3 consists of 14 residues. Germline CDR1 MNHEY, CDR2 SMNVEV (reference sequence). The CDR3 spells CASGDGTSLFWQFF. CDR3 bases: TGTGCCAGCGGGGACGGGACTAGCTTGTTTTGGCAGTTCTTC.

The V call is TRBV7-9, the J call TRBJ1-1, with D maybe TRBD1 (6 bases). CDR1 and CDR2 from the germline V gene are SEHNR and FQNEAQ (reference sequence). The CDR3 is 14 amino acids. V dropped 5 bases and J dropped 2 bases, with 12 bases sitting between them. CDR3 DNA sequence: TGTGCCAGCAGCCCCCCAGGGGCAAACACTGAAGCTTTCTTT. This codes for CASSPPGANTEAFF.

The rearrangement uses TRBV28 and TRBJ1-4; no clear D. V was clipped by 6 bases and J by 2 bases, with 25 bases between them. This CDR3 is 19 amino acids long. Germline V lookup: CDR1 MDHEN, CDR2 SYDVKM. This chain's CDR3 is CASRGGFLLGSWTNEKLFF. CDR3 in DNA: TGTGCCAGCAGAGGAGGTTTCCTGTTAGGGAGTTGGACTAATGAAAAACTGTTTTTT.

The chain joins TRBV11-3 to TRBJ1-1; D gene ambiguous. The length of the CDR3 is 11 residues. Germline CDR1 is SGHNT and CDR2 is YENEEA. Trimming stripped 4 bases from V and 6 bases from J, with 6 bases between. Written as DNA, the CDR3 is TGTGCCAGCAGCTCGAGAGCTGAAGCTTTCTTT. Protein product: CASSSRAEAFF.

The sample holds a few counts of this clone. The chain uses TRBV30 and TRBJ1-1; D is undetermined. V was shortened by 3 bases and J by 1 base, with 9 bases between the two germline ends. The CDR3 is 13 amino acids. Germline CDR1 is GTSNPN and CDR2 is SVGIG (reference sequence). The chain's CDR3 is CAWRAGGNTEAFF. For the CDR3, the DNA is TGTGCCTGGAGGGCTGGAGGGAACACTGAAGCTTTCTTT.